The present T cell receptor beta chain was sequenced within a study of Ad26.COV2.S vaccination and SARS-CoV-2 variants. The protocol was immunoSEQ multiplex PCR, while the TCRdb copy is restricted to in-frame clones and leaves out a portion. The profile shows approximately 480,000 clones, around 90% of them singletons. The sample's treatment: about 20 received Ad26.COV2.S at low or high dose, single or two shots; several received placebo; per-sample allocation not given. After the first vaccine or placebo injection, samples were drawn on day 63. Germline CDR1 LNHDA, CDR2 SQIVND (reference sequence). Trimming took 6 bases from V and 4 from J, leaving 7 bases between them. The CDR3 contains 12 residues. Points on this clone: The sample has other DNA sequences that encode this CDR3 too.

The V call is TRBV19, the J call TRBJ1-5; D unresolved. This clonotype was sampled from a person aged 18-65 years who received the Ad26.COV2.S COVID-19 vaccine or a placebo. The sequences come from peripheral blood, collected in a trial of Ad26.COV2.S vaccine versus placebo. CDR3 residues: CASSLLNQPQHF. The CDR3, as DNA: TGTGCCAGTAGCCTACTGAATCAGCCCCAGCATTTT.